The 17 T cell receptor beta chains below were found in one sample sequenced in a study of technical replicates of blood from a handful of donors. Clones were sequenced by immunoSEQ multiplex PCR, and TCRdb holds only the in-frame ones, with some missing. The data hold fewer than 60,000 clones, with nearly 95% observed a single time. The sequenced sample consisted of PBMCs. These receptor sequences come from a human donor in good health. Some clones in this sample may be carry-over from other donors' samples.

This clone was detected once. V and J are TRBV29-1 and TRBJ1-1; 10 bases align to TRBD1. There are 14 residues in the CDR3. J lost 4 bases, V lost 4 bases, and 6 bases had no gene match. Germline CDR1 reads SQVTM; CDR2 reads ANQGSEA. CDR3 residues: CSVGIGQGGTEAFF. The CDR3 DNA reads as TGCAGCGTTGGAATCGGACAGGGGGGCACTGAAGCTTTCTTT.

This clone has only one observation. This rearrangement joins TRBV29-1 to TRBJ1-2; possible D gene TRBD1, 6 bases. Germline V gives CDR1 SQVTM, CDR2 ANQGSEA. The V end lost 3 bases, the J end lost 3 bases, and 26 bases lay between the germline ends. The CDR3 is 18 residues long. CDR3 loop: CSVDQNGGGARRDYGYTF. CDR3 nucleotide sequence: TGCAGCGTTGACCAAAATGGGGGGGGCGCAAGGAGGGACTATGGCTACACCTTC. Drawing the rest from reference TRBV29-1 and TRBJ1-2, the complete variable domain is SAVISQKPSRDICQRGTSLTIQCQVDSQVTMMFWYRQQPGQSLTLIATANQGSEATYESGFVIDKFPISRPNLTFSTLTVSNMSPEDSSIYLCSVDQNGGGARRDYGYTFGSGTRLTVV.

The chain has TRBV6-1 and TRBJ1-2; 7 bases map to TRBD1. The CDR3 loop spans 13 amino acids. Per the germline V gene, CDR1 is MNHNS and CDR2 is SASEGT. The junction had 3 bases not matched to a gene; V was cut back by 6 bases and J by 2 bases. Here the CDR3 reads CASRTGPNYGYTF. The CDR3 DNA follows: TGTGCCAGCAGGACAGGGCCCAACTATGGCTACACCTTC.

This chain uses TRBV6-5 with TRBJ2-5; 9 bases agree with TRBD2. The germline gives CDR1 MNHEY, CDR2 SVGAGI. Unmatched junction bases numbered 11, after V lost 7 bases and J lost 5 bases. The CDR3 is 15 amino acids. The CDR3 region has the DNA TGTGCCAGCAAGTTGGTAGCGGGGGTGTGGGAGACCCAGTACTTC. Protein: CASKLVAGVWETQYF.

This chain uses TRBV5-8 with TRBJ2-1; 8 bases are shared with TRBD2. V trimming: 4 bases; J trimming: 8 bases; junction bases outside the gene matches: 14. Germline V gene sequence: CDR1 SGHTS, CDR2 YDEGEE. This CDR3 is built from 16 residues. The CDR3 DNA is TGTGCCAGCAGCGACTTGGGGACTAGTAAGGTCGATGAGCAGTTCTTC. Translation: CASSDLGTSKVDEQFF.

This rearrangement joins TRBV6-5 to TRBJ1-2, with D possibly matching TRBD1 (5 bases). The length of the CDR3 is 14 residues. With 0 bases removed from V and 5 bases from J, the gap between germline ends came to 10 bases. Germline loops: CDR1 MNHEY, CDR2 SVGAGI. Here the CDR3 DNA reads TGTGCCAGCAGTTACTCGGGGCAGGGTTATGGCTACACCTTC. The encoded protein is CASSYSGQGYGYTF.

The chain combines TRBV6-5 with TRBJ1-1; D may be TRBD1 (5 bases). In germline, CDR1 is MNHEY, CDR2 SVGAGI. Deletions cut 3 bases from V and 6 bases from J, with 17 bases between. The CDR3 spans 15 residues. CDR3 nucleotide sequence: TGTGCCAGCAGTTATAGGGGTCGGTCTTCATCTGAAGCTTTCTTT. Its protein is CASSYRGRSSSEAFF.

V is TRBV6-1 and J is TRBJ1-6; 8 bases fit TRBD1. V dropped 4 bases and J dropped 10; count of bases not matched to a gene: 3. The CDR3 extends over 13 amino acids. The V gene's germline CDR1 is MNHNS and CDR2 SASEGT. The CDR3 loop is CASSVTGGSPLHF. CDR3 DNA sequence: TGTGCCAGCAGTGTTACAGGGGGGTCACCCCTCCACTTT.

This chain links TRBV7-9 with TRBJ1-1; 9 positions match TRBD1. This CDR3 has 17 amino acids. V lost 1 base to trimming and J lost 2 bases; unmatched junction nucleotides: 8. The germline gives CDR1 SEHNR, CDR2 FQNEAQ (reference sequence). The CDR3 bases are TGTGCCAGCAGCTTAGACCGATGGACAGGGGATAACACTGAAGCTTTCTTT. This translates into CASSLDRWTGDNTEAFF.

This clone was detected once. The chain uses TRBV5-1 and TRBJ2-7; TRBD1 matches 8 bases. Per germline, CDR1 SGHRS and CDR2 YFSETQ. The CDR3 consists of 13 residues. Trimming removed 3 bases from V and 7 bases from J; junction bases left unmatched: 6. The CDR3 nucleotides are TGCGCCAGCAGCTCGAGGACAGGGTGGGAGCAGTACTTC. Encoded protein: CASSSRTGWEQYF.

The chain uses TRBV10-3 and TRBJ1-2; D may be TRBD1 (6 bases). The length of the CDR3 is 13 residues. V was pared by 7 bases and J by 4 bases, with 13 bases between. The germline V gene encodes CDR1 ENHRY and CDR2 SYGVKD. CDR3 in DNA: TGTGCCATCACCCAACAGGGATCCTATGGCTACACCTTC. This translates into CAITQQGSYGYTF.

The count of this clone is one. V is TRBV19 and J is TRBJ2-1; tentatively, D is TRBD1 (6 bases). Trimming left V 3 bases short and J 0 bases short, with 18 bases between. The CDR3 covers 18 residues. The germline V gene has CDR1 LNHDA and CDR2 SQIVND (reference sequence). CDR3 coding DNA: TGTGCCAGTAGTATGGGGACAAAGGAAAGAAGCTCCTACAATGAGCAGTTCTTC. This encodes CASSMGTKERSSYNEQFF.

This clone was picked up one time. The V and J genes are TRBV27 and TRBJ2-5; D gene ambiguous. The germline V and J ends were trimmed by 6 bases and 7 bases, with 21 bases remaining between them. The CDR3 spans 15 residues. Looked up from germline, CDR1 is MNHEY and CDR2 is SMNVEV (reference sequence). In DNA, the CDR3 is TGTGCCAGCAGCTCGGGTAGCTGGAGCTCGGGGACCCAGTACTTC. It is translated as CASSSGSWSSGTQYF.

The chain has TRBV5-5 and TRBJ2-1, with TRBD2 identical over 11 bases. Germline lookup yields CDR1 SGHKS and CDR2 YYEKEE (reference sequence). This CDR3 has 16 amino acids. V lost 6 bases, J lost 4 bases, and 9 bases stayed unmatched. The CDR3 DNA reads TGTGCCAGCACCAGGACTAGCGGGCTTTCATACAATGAGCAGTTCTTC. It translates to CASTRTSGLSYNEQFF. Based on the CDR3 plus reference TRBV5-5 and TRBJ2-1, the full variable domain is DAGVTQSPTHLIKTRGQQVTLRCSPISGHKSVSWYQQVLGQGPQFIFQYYEKEERGRGNFPDRFSARQFPNYSSELNVNALLLGDSALYLCASTRTSGLSYNEQFFGPGTRLTVL.

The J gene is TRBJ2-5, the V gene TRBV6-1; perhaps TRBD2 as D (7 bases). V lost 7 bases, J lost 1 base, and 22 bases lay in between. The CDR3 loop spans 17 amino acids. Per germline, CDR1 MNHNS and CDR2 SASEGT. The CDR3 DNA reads TGTGCCAGCATTGAGGGGGGGGGACTCCCGACCCAAGAGACCCAGTACTTC. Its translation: CASIEGGGLPTQETQYF.

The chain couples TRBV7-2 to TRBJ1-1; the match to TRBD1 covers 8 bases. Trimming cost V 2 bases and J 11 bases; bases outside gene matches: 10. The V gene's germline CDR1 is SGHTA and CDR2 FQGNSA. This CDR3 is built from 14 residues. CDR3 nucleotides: TGTGCCAGCAGCTTACAGCCTCAGGGGGCGTTTGCTTTCTTT. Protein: CASSLQPQGAFAFF.

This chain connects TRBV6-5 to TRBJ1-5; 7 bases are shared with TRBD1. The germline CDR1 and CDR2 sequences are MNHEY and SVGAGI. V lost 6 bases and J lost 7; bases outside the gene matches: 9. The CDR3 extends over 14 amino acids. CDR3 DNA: TGTGCCAGCAGCCAGAACAGGGGCCAGCAGCCCCAGCATTTT. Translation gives CASSQNRGQQPQHF.